A single sample gave rise to the 8 T cell receptor beta chains below, sequenced in a study of naive and memory T cell subsets. An equimolar mix of two oligonucleotides served as the beta constant-region primer for TRBC1 and TRBC2. Four rounds of PCR amplified the ligated cDNA using nested alpha and beta constant-region primers plus SP2. TCRdb re-called the UMI-ligation and nested PCR reads with MiXCR, one entry per CDR3 protein. The table records about 150,000 distinct CDR3 sequences, over 20% of them present only once. Points from the study as a whole: A few larger clonotypes appeared in naive repertoires, especially CD8, possibly memory cells re-expressing CD45RA.

Antigen specificity for these receptors is unknown. The specimen sequenced was naive CD4+ T cells from blood. These receptors came from a human donor in good health.

V gene TRBV15 combines with J gene TRBJ2-6; D is unresolved. Trimming took 8 bases from V and 0 from J, leaving 5 bases between them. There are 13 residues in the CDR3. The germline gives CDR1 LNHNV, CDR2 YYDKDF (reference sequence). This CDR3 is CATCYSGANVLTF. In DNA form, the CDR3 reads TGTGCCACCTGTTACTCTGGGGCCAACGTCCTGACTTTC.

The rearrangement joins TRBV6-5 to TRBJ1-1, with TRBD1 identical over 7 bases. V lost 2 bases and J lost 7; bases outside the gene matches: 10. CDR1 and CDR2 (germline): MNHEY, SVGAGI. This CDR3 comprises 15 residues. CDR3 nucleotides: TGTGCCAGCAGTTACAAAACAGGGGTAAAAGTTGAAGCTTTCTTT. Protein: CASSYKTGVKVEAFF.

This clonotype was picked up a small number of times. The rearrangement joins TRBV5-1 to TRBJ2-1; perhaps D is TRBD1 or TRBD2 (5 bases each). In germline, CDR1 is SGHRS, CDR2 YFSETQ. The CDR3 is made up of 13 amino acids. The V end lost 4 bases, the J end lost 7 bases, and 12 bases lay between the germline ends. CDR3 loop: CASSPNWGNEQFF. The CDR3 nucleotides read TGCGCCAGCAGCCCCAACTGGGGGAATGAGCAGTTCTTC.

The chain combines TRBV29-1 with TRBJ2-3; TRBD1 aligns across 8 bases. J lost 1 base, V lost 6 bases, and 3 bases had no gene match. Germline V gene data show CDR1 as SQVTM and CDR2 as ANQGSEA. There are 13 residues in the CDR3. As DNA, the CDR3 is TGCAGCGTCCAGGGACAGGGCACAGATACGCAGTATTTT. Its translation: CSVQGQGTDTQYF.

This clonotype has only a few counts. The rearrangement joins TRBV29-1 to TRBJ2-1; D tentatively reads TRBD1 or TRBD2 (5 bases each). The CDR3 covers 12 residues. From germline, CDR1 is SQVTM and CDR2 ANQGSEA. V lost 2 bases and J lost 8, with 10 bases in between. CDR3 region: CSVEQGRHEQFF. The DNA for the CDR3 is TGCAGCGTTGAACAGGGACGGCATGAGCAGTTCTTC.

The CDR3 loop reads CASSESNYGYTF. In DNA, the CDR3 is TGTGCCAGCAGCGAAAGTAACTATGGCTACACCTTC. This chain connects TRBV6-2 or TRBV6-3 to TRBJ1-2; D unclear. Germline V CDR1 and CDR2: MNHEY, SVGEGT. V lost 6 bases to trimming and J lost 1 base, with 6 bases between them. The CDR3 loop spans 12 amino acids.

The rearrangement joins TRBV29-1 to TRBJ1-1; D ambiguous. CDR1 is SQVTM and CDR2 is ANQGSEA in the germline V gene. V lost 3 bases and J lost 8, with 10 bases in between. The length of the CDR3 is 11 residues. This CDR3 reads CSVDRAMEAFF. The CDR3 DNA follows: TGCAGCGTTGACCGTGCAATGGAAGCTTTCTTT. Supplemented by reference TRBV29-1 and TRBJ1-1, the full variable domain reads SAVISQKPSRDICQRGTSLTIQCQVDSQVTMMFWYRQQPGQSLTLIATANQGSEATYESGFVIDKFPISRPNLTFSTLTVSNMSPEDSSIYLCSVDRAMEAFFGQGTRLTVV.

This clonotype was found a few times. The genes are TRBV4-1 and TRBJ2-1, with 9 bases that match TRBD2. V shed 0 bases, J shed 7 bases, and the junction held 7 bases outside the gene matches. This CDR3 spans 16 amino acids. The V gene's germline CDR1 is MGHRA and CDR2 YSYEKL. The CDR3 protein is CASSQDLVSGRNEQFF. CDR3 DNA sequence: TGCGCCAGCAGCCAAGATCTGGTTAGCGGGAGAAATGAGCAGTTCTTC.